These 12 T cell receptor beta chains were sequenced from one sample in a study of vaccination effects on CD4 cells after COVID-19. Sequencing used immunoSEQ multiplex PCR; TCRdb keeps in-frame clones, though not all of them. The sample carries some 22,000 clones, approximately 70% recorded once. Antigen specificity for these receptors is unknown. Before sequencing took place, the ViraFEST assay used viral peptide pools to expand antigen-specific CD4+ T cells. After roughly 11 days in culture, the CD4+ T cells were isolated. Absence of prior SARS-CoV-2 infection characterized the vaccine recipients, who showed negative nucleocapsid antibodies. Sequences were derived from CD4+ T cells from PBMCs cultured with SARS-CoV-2 spike peptides, sampled before COVID-19 vaccination. The receptors shown here come from a human donor who received a COVID-19 vaccine.

The chain combines TRBV19 with TRBJ2-6; D may correspond to TRBD1 or TRBD2 (5 bases each). The V end was cut by 0 bases, the J end by 2 bases, with 14 bases between. The CDR3 is 18 residues long. Germline assignment: CDR1 LNHDA and CDR2 SQIVND (reference sequence). DNA of the CDR3: TGTGCCAGTAGTATAGACCCGATCGGGACGGCTGGGGCCAACGTCCTGACTTTC. It yields the protein CASSIDPIGTAGANVLTF.

The J gene is TRBJ1-1, the V gene TRBV3-1 (or the pseudogene TRBV3-2); possible D gene TRBD1, 6 bases. The CDR3 extends over 14 amino acids. Germline V gene sequence: CDR1 LGHDT, CDR2 YNNKEL (reference sequence). Trimming shortened V by 1 base and J by 6 bases, and 12 bases separated the two germline ends. CDR3 coding DNA: TGTGCCAGCAGCCAAGTGGACAGAGAGTCTGAAGCTTTCTTT. Translating it yields CASSQVDRESEAFF.

The V gene is TRBV25-1, the J gene TRBJ2-4; TRBD1 agrees at 9 bases. The V segment lost 1 base and the J segment 10 bases; nucleotides outside the gene matches: 5. In germline, CDR1 is MGHDK, CDR2 SYGVNS. The CDR3 totals 14 residues. In DNA form, the CDR3 reads TGTGCCAGCAGTGAATTTGGACAGGGGATAATTCAGTACTTC. Translating gives CASSEFGQGIIQYF.

V and J are TRBV2 and TRBJ1-3; D is uncertain. Germline V gives CDR1 SNHLY, CDR2 FYNNEI. Trimming shortened V by 8 bases and J by 2 bases, and 13 bases separated the two germline ends. The CDR3 has 14 amino acids. CDR3 bases: TGTGCCAGCCGCCTGGGAGGGCCTGGAAACACCATATATTTT. It codes for CASRLGGPGNTIYF.

V gene TRBV3-1 (or the pseudogene TRBV3-2) combines with J gene TRBJ2-2; D is perhaps TRBD1 (5 bases). CDR1 and CDR2 from the germline V gene are LGHDT and YNNKEL (reference sequence). There are 14 residues in the CDR3. Trimming took 1 base from V and 2 from J, leaving 5 bases between them. The CDR3 coding sequence is TGTGCCAGCAGCCAAGGGACAAACACCGGGGAGCTGTTTTTT. Translating gives CASSQGTNTGELFF.

DNA of the CDR3: TGCAGCGTTGATCGACGGCTAGCGGGAGGGCCTTTTGGAGAGACCCAGTACTTC. Amino acids: CSVDRRLAGGPFGETQYF. The rearrangement links TRBV29-1 to TRBJ2-5, with 12 bases lining up with TRBD2. Germline V lookup: CDR1 SQVTM, CDR2 ANQGSEA. CDR3 size: 18 residues. With V trimmed by 3 bases and J by 4 bases, 15 bases remained unmatched.

The chain employs TRBV5-1 and TRBJ2-1, with 7 bases that match TRBD2. V was clipped by 0 bases and J by 0 bases; unmatched bases: 3. The CDR3 is 16 residues long. From germline, CDR1 is SGHRS and CDR2 YFSETQ. The CDR3 bases are TGCGCCAGCAGCTTGGATTGGGGGGGCTCCTACAATGAGCAGTTCTTC. Protein: CASSLDWGGSYNEQFF.

The sample holds a few counts of this clone. Other DNA sequences in the sample encode the same CDR3. This chain links TRBV5-4 with TRBJ1-2, with 10 positions matching TRBD1. CDR3 size: 14 residues. Per the germline V gene, CDR1 is SGHNT and CDR2 is YYREEE (reference sequence). V was clipped by 4 bases and J by 5 bases; unmatched bases: 5. The CDR3 reads CASSPGTGDYGYTF. For the CDR3, the DNA is TGTGCCAGCAGCCCCGGGACAGGGGATTATGGCTACACCTTC.

The chain links TRBV6-5 to TRBJ2-7; a weak D match, TRBD1 (6 bases). Trimming stripped 6 bases from V and 6 bases from J, with 21 bases between. Germline loops: CDR1 MNHEY, CDR2 SVGAGI. CDR3 length: 15 amino acids. The CDR3 DNA sequence: TGTGCCAGCAGCTCTGTGGGGGCCGACCTCTCCGAGCAGTACTTC. This sequence encodes CASSSVGADLSEQYF.

A few counts support this clone. The chain combines TRBV5-1 with TRBJ2-3; D ambiguous. This CDR3 is 13 amino acids long. CDR1 and CDR2 (germline): SGHRS, YFSETQ. The germline V and J ends were trimmed by 9 bases and 0 bases, with 11 bases remaining between them. The CDR3 is CATLRQSTDTQYF. The CDR3 DNA sequence: TGCGCCACCCTAAGGCAAAGCACAGATACGCAGTATTTT. Looking up the rest from reference TRBV5-1 and TRBJ2-3 gives the full variable domain: KAGVTQTPRYLIKTRGQQVTLSCSPISGHRSVSWYQQTPGQGLQFLFEYFSETQRNKGNFPGRFSGRQFSNSRSEMNVSTLELGDSALYLCATLRQSTDTQYFGPGTRLTVL.

The chain couples TRBV6-2 or TRBV6-3 to TRBJ2-7, with TRBD1 as a possible D gene (6 bases). Germline V gives CDR1 MNHEY, CDR2 SVGEGT. The germline V and J ends were trimmed by 4 bases and 3 bases, with 13 bases remaining between them. The CDR3 runs 14 residues. Here the CDR3 reads CASSFHLTGYEQYF. The CDR3 nucleotides are TGTGCCAGCAGTTTCCACCTGACAGGCTACGAGCAGTACTTC.

The V gene is TRBV5-6, the J gene TRBJ1-1; TRBD1 is a possible D gene (6 bases). The germline V gene has CDR1 SGHDT and CDR2 YYEEEE. V was cut by 5 bases and J by 6 bases, with 20 bases left in between. The CDR3 sequence is 15 residues long. CDR3 nucleotide sequence: TGTGCCAGCAGGGGAGGGGGGTTGGGGTCTTCTGAAGCTTTCTTT. Residues: CASRGGGLGSSEAFF.